The subject of this entry is one T cell receptor beta chain. Data came from immunoSEQ multiplex PCR; TCRdb stores just in-frame clones and leaves some out. Of about 140,000 clones listed, approximately 91% are singletons. This record comes from a study of T cell responses to AZD1222 COVID-19 vaccine. CDR3 length: 13 amino acids. The germline CDR1 and CDR2 sequences are SEHNR and FQNEAQ (reference sequence). V dropped 5 bases and J dropped 8 bases, with 10 bases sitting between them. This TCR was recovered from an adult in good health. This chain uses TRBV7-9 with TRBJ1-6, with D possibly TRBD1 on 6 matching bases. Here the sequenced sample was peripheral blood, taken on day 0 of AZD1222 vaccination. This chain's CDR3 is CASSQGWDSPLHF. DNA for the CDR3: TGTGCCAGCAGCCAGGGGTGGGATTCACCCCTCCACTTT.